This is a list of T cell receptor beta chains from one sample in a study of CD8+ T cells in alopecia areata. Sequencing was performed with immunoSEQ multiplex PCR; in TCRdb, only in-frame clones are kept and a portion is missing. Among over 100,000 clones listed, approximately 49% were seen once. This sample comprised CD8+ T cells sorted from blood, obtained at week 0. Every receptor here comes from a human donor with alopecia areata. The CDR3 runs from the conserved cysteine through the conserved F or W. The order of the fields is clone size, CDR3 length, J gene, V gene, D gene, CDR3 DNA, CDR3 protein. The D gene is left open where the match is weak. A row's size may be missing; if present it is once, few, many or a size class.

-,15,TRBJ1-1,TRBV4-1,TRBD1,TGCGCCAGCAGCCATCCCAGGGGGGTCAACACTGAAGCTTTCTTT,CASSHPRGVNTEAFF
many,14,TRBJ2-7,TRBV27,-,TGTGCCAGCAGTTTGGTGAGCAGGGGCGACGAGCAGTACTTC,CASSLVSRGDEQYF
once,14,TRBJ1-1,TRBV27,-,TGTGCCAGCAGTTTATTGGGGGGTAATGCTGAAGCTTTCTTT,CASSLLGGNAEAFF
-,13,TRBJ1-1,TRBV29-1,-,TGCAGCGGGACCGGGGCCTTGAACACTGAAGCTTTCTTT,CSGTGALNTEAFF
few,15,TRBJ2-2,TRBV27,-,TGTGCCAGCAGTACATCGGTCGCGGACACCGGGGAGCTGTTTTTT,CASSTSVADTGELFF
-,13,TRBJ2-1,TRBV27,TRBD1,TGTGCCAGCAGTTTATCCAAGACAGGGTTGGAGTTCTTC,CASSLSKTGLEFF
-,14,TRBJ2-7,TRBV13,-,TGTGCCAGCAGCTCGGGACGGGGGCCCTACGAGCAGTACTTC,CASSSGRGPYEQYF
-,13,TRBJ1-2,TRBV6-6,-,TGTGCCACCTATGAAGGGATGACGGATGGCTACACCTTC,CATYEGMTDGYTF
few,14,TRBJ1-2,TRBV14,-,TGTGCCAGCAGCCAAGTTGGCGGTCCATATGGCTACACCTTC,CASSQVGGPYGYTF
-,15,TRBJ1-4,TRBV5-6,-,TGTGCCAGCAGTGCAGGGACGGCAACTAATGAAAAACTGTTTTTT,CASSAGTATNEKLFF
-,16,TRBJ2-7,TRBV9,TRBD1,TGTGCCAGCAGCGTTCGGTCGGACAGGGAGACCCACGAGCAGTACTTC,CASSVRSDRETHEQYF
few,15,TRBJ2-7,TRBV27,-,TGTGCCAGCAGAGAACAGGGATTATACTCCTACGAGCAGTACTTC,CASREQGLYSYEQYF
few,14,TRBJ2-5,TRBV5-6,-,TGTGCCAGCAGCTTGGTAGGGGAGCAAGAGACCCAGTACTTC,CASSLVGEQETQYF
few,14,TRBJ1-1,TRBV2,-,TGTGCCAGCAGTGACACCGCGGGATGGCCTGAAGCTTTCTTT,CASSDTAGWPEAFF
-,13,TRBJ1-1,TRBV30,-,TGTGCCTGGAGTGCGGCGGGGGAATCTGAAGCTTTCTTT,CAWSAAGESEAFF
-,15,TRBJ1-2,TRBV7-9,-,TGTGCCAGCAGTCCTACCGACAGTAACCTATATGGCTACACCTTC,CASSPTDSNLYGYTF
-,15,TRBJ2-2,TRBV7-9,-,TGTGCCAGCAGCCCCCCCTTGGCGAACACCGGGGAGCTGTTTTTT,CASSPPLANTGELFF
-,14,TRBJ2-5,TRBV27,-,TGTGCCAGCAGTTTACTCGGGCCTGAAGAGACCCAGTACTTC,CASSLLGPEETQYF
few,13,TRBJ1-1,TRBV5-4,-,TGTGCCAGCAGGGTTGGGGAATCCACTGAAGCTTTCTTT,CASRVGESTEAFF
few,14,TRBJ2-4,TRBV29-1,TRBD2,TGCAGCGCTCGACTAGCGGGGGGGAAAAACATTCAGTACTTC,CSARLAGGKNIQYF
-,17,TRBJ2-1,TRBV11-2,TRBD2,TGTGCCAGCAGCTCCACTAGCGGGGGCCCAATGCGCAATGAGCAGTTCTTC,CASSSTSGGPMRNEQFF
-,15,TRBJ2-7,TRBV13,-,TGTGCCAGCAGTCCGGGACCCCTAATTTCCTACGAGCAGTACTTC,CASSPGPLISYEQYF
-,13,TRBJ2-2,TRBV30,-,TGTGCCTGGAGTTTCGGTGACACCGGGGAGCTGTTTTTT,CAWSFGDTGELFF
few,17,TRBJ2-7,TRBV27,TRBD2,TGTGCCAGCAGTCCGGGACTAGCGGGGGGTAGAACCTACGAGCAGTACTTC,CASSPGLAGGRTYEQYF
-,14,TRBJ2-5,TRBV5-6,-,TGTGCCAGCAGCTTGGTATCAGGGCGAGAGACCCAGTACTTC,CASSLVSGRETQYF
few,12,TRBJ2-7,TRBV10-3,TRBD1,TGTGCCATCGGGGGACAGCCCTACGAGCAGTACTTC,CAIGGQPYEQYF
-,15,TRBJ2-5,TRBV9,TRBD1,TGTGCCAGCAGCGCCCGGACAGGCATGTGGGAGACCCAGTACTTC,CASSARTGMWETQYF
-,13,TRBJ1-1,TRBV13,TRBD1,TGTGCCAGCAGCTTAGAGGGGGCGGTTGAAGCTTTCTTT,CASSLEGAVEAFF
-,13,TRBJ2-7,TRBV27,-,TGTGCCAGCAGTTTTAGGGGTATCTACGAGCAGTACTTC,CASSFRGIYEQYF
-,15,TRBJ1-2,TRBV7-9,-,TGTGCCAGCAGCTTAGGAAGAGGGACGGCTTATGGCTACACCTTC,CASSLGRGTAYGYTF
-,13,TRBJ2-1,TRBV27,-,TGTGCCAGCAGTCCGCAGGGAAACAATGAGCAGTTCTTC,CASSPQGNNEQFF
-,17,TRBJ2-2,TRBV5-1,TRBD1,TGCGCCAGCAGCACTGGGACAGGGGCGTTGAACACCGGGGAGCTGTTTTTT,CASSTGTGALNTGELFF
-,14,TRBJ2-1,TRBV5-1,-,TGCGCCAGCAGCTTGGAGTTCTCCTACAATGAGCAGTTCTTC,CASSLEFSYNEQFF
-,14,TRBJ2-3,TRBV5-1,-,TGCGCCAGCAGCTTGGGACAGTACACAGATACGCAGTATTTT,CASSLGQYTDTQYF
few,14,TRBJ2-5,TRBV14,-,TGTGCCAGCAGCCAAGAACCAAGCCTAGAGACCCAGTACTTC,CASSQEPSLETQYF
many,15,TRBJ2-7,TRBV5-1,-,TGCGCCAGCAGCCCCATGGCAGGTCCAGGGGTGGAGGCGTACTTC,CASSPMAGPGVEAYF
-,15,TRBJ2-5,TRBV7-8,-,TGTGCCAGCAGCTTAGGGGGGAGAGAGTCTTTGGCCCAGTACTTC,CASSLGGRESLAQYF
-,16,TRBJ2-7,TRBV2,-,TGTGCCAGCAGGAGACCAGGGGGCGGGAGCTCCTACGAGCAGTACTTC,CASRRPGGGSSYEQYF
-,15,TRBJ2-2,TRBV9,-,TGTGCCAGCAGCGTAGAACAGGGTGGCACCGGGGAGCTGTTTTTT,CASSVEQGGTGELFF
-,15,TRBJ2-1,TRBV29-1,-,TGCAGCGTTGAAGGGGGCGGGGTCTCCTACAATGAGCAGTTCTTC,CSVEGGGVSYNEQFF
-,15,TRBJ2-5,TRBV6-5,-,TGTGCCAGCAGTTACGGGGTGACAAGCCAAGAGACCCAGTACTTC,CASSYGVTSQETQYF
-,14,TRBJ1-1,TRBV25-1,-,TGTGCCAGCAGTGGTTCTCAGGGGAACACTGAAGCTTTCTTT,CASSGSQGNTEAFF
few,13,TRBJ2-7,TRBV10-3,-,TGTGCCATCACCAGAGCCATAGAGGAAGAGCAGTACTTC,CAITRAIEEEQYF
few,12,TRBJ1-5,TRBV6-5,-,TGTGCCTCCGGGGTGATCAGTCAGCCCCAGCATTTT,CASGVISQPQHF
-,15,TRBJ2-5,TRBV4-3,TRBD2,TGCGCCAGCAGCCACCTGCTAGCGGGGGGCCAGGACCAGTACTTC,CASSHLLAGGQDQYF
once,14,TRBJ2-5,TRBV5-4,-,TGTGCCAGCAGCTTGATGACGGACCAAGAGACCCAGTACTTC,CASSLMTDQETQYF
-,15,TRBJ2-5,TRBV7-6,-,TGTGCCAGCAGCATAACAAGGGGACTCGGGGAGACCCAGTACTTC,CASSITRGLGETQYF
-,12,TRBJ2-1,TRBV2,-,TGTGCCAGCATGCCAGGGAACAATGAGCAGTTCTTC,CASMPGNNEQFF
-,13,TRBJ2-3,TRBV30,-,TGTGCCTGGACAGGCGGGGTCACAGATACGCAGTATTTT,CAWTGGVTDTQYF
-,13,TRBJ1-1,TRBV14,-,TGTGCCAGCAGCCCCCTTCCACGAGGATGGACTTTCTTT,CASSPLPRGWTFF